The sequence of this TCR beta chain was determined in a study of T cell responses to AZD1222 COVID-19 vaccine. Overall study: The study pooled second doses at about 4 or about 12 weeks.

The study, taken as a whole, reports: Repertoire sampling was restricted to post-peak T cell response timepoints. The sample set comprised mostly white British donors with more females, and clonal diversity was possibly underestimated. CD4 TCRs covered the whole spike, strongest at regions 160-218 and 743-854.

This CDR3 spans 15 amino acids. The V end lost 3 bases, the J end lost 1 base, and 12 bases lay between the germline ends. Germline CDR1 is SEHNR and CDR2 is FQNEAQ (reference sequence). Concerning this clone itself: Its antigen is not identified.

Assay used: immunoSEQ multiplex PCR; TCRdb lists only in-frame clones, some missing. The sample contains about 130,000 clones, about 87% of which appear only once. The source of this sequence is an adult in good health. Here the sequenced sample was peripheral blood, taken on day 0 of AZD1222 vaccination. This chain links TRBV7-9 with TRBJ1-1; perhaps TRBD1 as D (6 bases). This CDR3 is CASSFELGQNTEAFF. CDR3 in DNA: TGTGCCAGCAGCTTCGAGTTGGGACAGAACACTGAAGCTTTCTTT.